This is a list of T cell receptor beta chains from one sample in a study of Ad26.COV2.S vaccination and SARS-CoV-2 variants. Some clones are missing from TCRdb's copy, which holds only in-frame ones; the method was immunoSEQ multiplex PCR. There are around 380,000 clones in the sample; approximately 91% occur only once, and 3% to 3.5% lies in the top ten. The sample consisted of peripheral blood, taken in a trial of Ad26.COV2.S vaccine versus placebo. Source of these receptors: a person aged 18-65 years who received the Ad26.COV2.S COVID-19 vaccine or a placebo. Both conserved end residues are part of each CDR3. D genes are given only for firm matches. Clone size, where shown, is once, few, many, or a class for clones that have expanded.

V gene	J gene	D gene	clone size	CDR3 protein	CDR3 DNA
TRBV5-4	TRBJ2-4	-	-	CASSLRDGVNIQYF	TGTGCCAGCAGCCTCCGGGACGGAGTGAACATTCAGTACTTC
TRBV20-1	TRBJ1-1	TRBD1	-	CSASAQGEAEAFF	TGCAGTGCGAGTGCACAGGGGGAAGCTGAAGCTTTCTTT
TRBV12-5	TRBJ2-1	-	once	CASGLTRYEQFF	TGTGCTAGTGGCCTGACTAGGTATGAGCAGTTCTTC
TRBV18	TRBJ1-4	-	-	CASSPSDGQFGEKLFF	TGTGCCAGCTCACCATCGGATGGACAGTTCGGTGAAAAACTGTTTTTT
TRBV7-6	TRBJ2-1	TRBD2	-	CASSLTGGAIYEQFF	TGTGCCAGCAGCTTAACGGGGGGGGCCATCTATGAGCAGTTCTTC
TRBV6-5	TRBJ2-7	TRBD1	-	CASTPGQNFYEQYF	TGTGCCAGCACGCCGGGACAGAACTTCTACGAGCAGTACTTC
TRBV6-1	TRBJ1-5	-	-	CASSGLPGPYPLAIQPQHF	TGTGCCAGCAGTGGCTTGCCGGGACCATACCCACTAGCAATTCAGCCCCAGCATTTT
TRBV7-9	TRBJ2-2	-	-	CASSLAHLTGTGELFF	TGTGCCAGCAGCTTAGCCCATCTAACGGGAACCGGGGAGCTGTTTTTT
TRBV21-1	TRBJ2-3	-	-	CASSAKTGVETDTQYF	TGTGCCAGCAGCGCCAAGACAGGGGTTGAAACAGATACGCAGTATTTT
TRBV4-1	TRBJ1-1	-	-	CASRQVRQGLSTEAFF	TGCGCCAGCAGACAAGTGCGGCAGGGGTTGAGCACTGAAGCTTTCTTT
TRBV19	TRBJ1-1	TRBD1	-	CASSQTGWGNTEAFF	TGTGCCAGTAGCCAGACAGGGTGGGGAAACACTGAAGCTTTCTTT
TRBV18	TRBJ1-1	-	-	CASSPDTGAGDTEAFF	TGTGCCAGCTCACCGGATACTGGAGCGGGTGACACTGAAGCTTTCTTT
TRBV10-3	TRBJ1-1	-	-	CASKMKVLYTEAFF	TGTGCCTCAAAGATGAAGGTACTCTACACTGAAGCTTTCTTT
TRBV5-1	TRBJ1-1	-	-	CASRGGKGTEAFF	TGCGCCAGCAGAGGAGGGAAGGGGACTGAAGCTTTCTTT
TRBV6-1	TRBJ2-1	-	-	CASSENPPGNSYNEQFF	TGTGCCAGCAGTGAAAACCCCCCGGGAAACTCCTACAATGAGCAGTTCTTC
TRBV7-8	TRBJ1-2	TRBD1	-	CASSLQGDIYGYTF	TGTGCCAGCAGCCTACAGGGGGACATCTATGGCTACACCTTC
TRBV10-1	TRBJ2-7	-	-	CASSELSTSYEQYF	TGCGCCAGCAGTGAGTTAAGTACCTCCTACGAGCAGTACTTC
TRBV5-1	TRBJ2-7	-	-	CASNLTPGPEQNEQYF	TGCGCCAGCAACCTCACTCCGGGACCTGAGCAGAACGAGCAGTACTTC
TRBV7-2	TRBJ2-3	TRBD2	-	CASQSGGATNPQYF	TGTGCCAGCCAAAGCGGGGGGGCTACCAATCCGCAGTATTTT
TRBV5-8	TRBJ1-4	-	-	CASSNGPRVNEKLFF	TGTGCCAGCAGCAATGGACCCAGGGTGAATGAAAAACTGTTTTTT
TRBV18	TRBJ1-2	-	-	CASSHTNQGRNGYTF	TGTGCCAGCTCACATACCAATCAGGGAAGAAATGGCTACACCTTC
TRBV4-1	TRBJ2-7	TRBD1	once	CASSPFGQGYGEQYF	TGCGCCAGCAGCCCGTTTGGACAGGGCTACGGGGAGCAGTACTTC
TRBV6-5	TRBJ2-2	-	-	CASIPGDSDTGELFF	TGTGCCAGCATTCCGGGGGACTCCGACACCGGGGAGCTGTTTTTT
TRBV27	TRBJ1-4	-	-	CASSPGAGVTNEKLFF	TGTGCCAGCAGTCCAGGGGCTGGGGTAACTAATGAAAAACTGTTTTTT
TRBV6-2/TRBV6-3	TRBJ2-5	-	-	CASSLGTSQETQYF	TGTGCCAGCAGTTTAGGGACATCCCAAGAGACCCAGTACTTC
TRBV2	TRBJ2-3	-	-	CASIGVITDTQYF	TGTGCCAGTATAGGGGTGATCACAGATACGCAGTATTTT
TRBV19	TRBJ2-1	TRBD2	-	CASTQLAGGFNEQFF	TGTGCCAGTACCCAACTAGCGGGGGGTTTCAATGAGCAGTTCTTC
TRBV10-3	TRBJ1-3	-	-	CAIKNSGNTIYF	TGTGCCATCAAAAACTCTGGAAACACCATATATTTT
TRBV5-4	TRBJ2-7	-	-	CASSEIPGTRDAYEQYF	TGTGCCAGCAGCGAAATCCCCGGGACTCGGGATGCCTACGAGCAGTACTTC
TRBV5-1	TRBJ1-6	TRBD1	-	CASSSGQGGSPLHF	TGCGCCAGCAGCAGTGGACAGGGGGGGTCACCCCTCCACTTT
TRBV7-2	TRBJ1-1	-	-	CASSLQSTDRNTEAFF	TGTGCCAGCAGCTTACAGTCGACAGACAGGAACACTGAAGCTTTCTTT
TRBV19	TRBJ1-1	-	-	CASRGGHTEAFF	TGTGCCAGTAGGGGAGGTCACACTGAAGCTTTCTTT
TRBV7-9	TRBJ1-1	-	-	CASSLATANTEAFF	TGTGCCAGCAGCTTAGCTACAGCGAACACTGAAGCTTTCTTT
TRBV19	TRBJ1-3	-	-	CASSDDSHSGNTIYF	TGTGCCAGTAGTGACGACAGCCACTCTGGAAACACCATATATTTT
TRBV28	TRBJ1-1	-	few	CASKTDTEAFF	TGTGCCAGCAAGACAGACACTGAAGCTTTCTTT
TRBV7-9	TRBJ1-4	-	-	CASSLGARDEKLFF	TGTGCCAGCAGCTTGGGGGCGAGGGATGAAAAACTGTTTTTT
TRBV6-6	TRBJ2-5	-	-	CASRRTEETQYF	TGTGCCAGCAGAAGGACAGAAGAGACCCAGTACTTC
TRBV10-3	TRBJ2-7	TRBD2	-	CAISLAGDSYEQYF	TGTGCCATCAGTCTAGCGGGGGACTCCTACGAGCAGTACTTC
TRBV6-5	TRBJ2-7	TRBD1	-	CASRPDRDGYEQYF	TGTGCCAGCAGACCCGACAGGGATGGTTACGAGCAGTACTTC
TRBV6-5	TRBJ2-2	-	-	CASSSSWTPAGELFF	TGTGCCAGCAGTTCCAGCTGGACGCCCGCCGGGGAGCTGTTTTTT
TRBV12-5	TRBJ1-5	TRBD1	-	CASGSSGGYQPQHF	TGTGCTAGTGGTTCGTCAGGGGGATATCAGCCCCAGCATTTT
TRBV12-2	TRBJ1-3	-	-	CASRLKGQGLPLTRVYF	TGTGCAAGTCGCTTAAAGGGACAGGGCCTTCCCTTGACCAGAGTATATTTT
TRBV7-8	TRBJ1-1	-	-	CASSLVEETEAFF	TGTGCCAGCAGCTTAGTGGAGGAGACTGAAGCTTTCTTT
TRBV6-5	TRBJ2-7	TRBD1	-	CASSYSRARGSYEQYF	TGTGCCAGCAGTTACTCGAGGGCCAGGGGGTCCTACGAGCAGTACTTC
TRBV7-9	TRBJ2-7	-	-	CASSLRDEQYF	TGTGCCAGCAGCTTACGAGACGAGCAGTACTTC
TRBV11-2	TRBJ1-3	-	-	CASSRNRAVSGNTIYF	TGTGCCAGCAGCCGAAACAGGGCCGTGTCGGGAAACACCATATATTTT